The T cell receptor (beta chain) described here comes from a study of shared T cell receptors in the human thymus. The table came from immunoSEQ multiplex PCR; TCRdb's copy has only in-frame clones and leaves some out. The sample lists 540,000 or so clones; 70% to 80% were seen once. The CDR3 sequence is 19 residues long. In germline, CDR1 is LNHNV, CDR2 YYDKDF (reference sequence). The V segment lost 1 base and the J segment 1 base; nucleotides outside the gene matches: 11. The data also belong to a second study, concerning human thymus T cells.

The J gene is TRBJ1-5, the V gene TRBV15, with 9 positions matching TRBD1. The sample was thymocytes. The sequence came from a boy under three years old with a congenital heart defect. The chain's CDR3 is CATSRVGTGGIVSNQPQHF. The CDR3 coding sequence is TGTGCCACCAGCAGAGTTGGAACAGGGGGCATAGTGAGCAATCAGCCCCAGCATTTT. Full variable domain (rest looked up from reference TRBV15 and TRBJ1-5): DAMVIQNPRYQVTQFGKPVTLSCSQTLNHNVMYWYQQKSSQAPKLLFHYYDKDFNNEADTPDNFQSRRPNTSFCFLDIRSPGLGDTAMYLCATSRVGTGGIVSNQPQHFGDGTRLSIL.